The 14 T cell receptor beta chains in this list originate from one sample, sequenced in a study of blood T cell repertoires in COVID-19. The table came from immunoSEQ multiplex PCR; TCRdb's copy has only in-frame clones and leaves some out. The sample yields 100,000 to 120,000 clones, 65% to 90% seen once. Sequenced: peripheral blood. These receptors were collected from a woman aged 55-69 years with acute or convalescent COVID-19.

This chain uses TRBV7-2 with TRBJ1-5, with unresolved D. CDR3 size: 13 residues. The V gene lost 3 bases and the J gene lost 8 bases, with 11 bases spanning the gap. The V gene's germline CDR1 is SGHTA and CDR2 FQGNSA. The DNA for the CDR3 is TGTGCCAGCAGCTTTACCTCCGGGGAGCCCCAGCATTTT. As protein: CASSFTSGEPQHF.

The V gene is TRBV5-1, the J gene TRBJ1-2, with TRBD1 matching 7 bases. Germline values: CDR1 SGHRS, CDR2 YFSETQ. This CDR3 has 19 residues. The V gene end was trimmed by 1 base and the J gene end by 5 bases; junction bases not matched to a gene: 20. The CDR3 DNA is TGCGCCAGCAGCTTGTTGGTTTATCCGACAGGGCTGTTTCGTTATGGCTACACCTTC. It specifies CASSLLVYPTGLFRYGYTF.

The CDR3 DNA reads TGCAGTGCTAGTGGTCTTTCCACAGATACGCAGTATTTT. Its translation: CSASGLSTDTQYF. This chain uses TRBV20-1 with TRBJ2-3, with D uncertain. Trimming shortened V by 3 bases and J by 2 bases, and 9 bases separated the two germline ends. Germline values: CDR1 DFQATT, CDR2 SNEGSKA (reference sequence). The CDR3 loop spans 13 amino acids.

V usage is TRBV19 and J usage is TRBJ1-1, with D perhaps matching TRBD1 (5 bases). CDR3 length equals 13 residues. V lost 3 bases and J lost 1, with 6 bases in between. CDR1 is LNHDA, CDR2 SQIVND, per germline (reference sequence). CDR3: CASSIQGNTEAFF. The CDR3 nucleotides read TGTGCCAGTAGTATCCAGGGGAACACTGAAGCTTTCTTT.

The chain links TRBV2 to TRBJ2-6; 8 bases align to TRBD1. CDR1 and CDR2 from the germline V gene are SNHLY and FYNNEI. J gave up 2 bases and V 10 bases, and 7 bases lay outside the gene matches. There are 15 residues in the CDR3. The CDR3 DNA reads TGTGCCACGAAACAGACAGGGGCTGGGGCCAACGTCCTGACTTTC. It is translated as CATKQTGAGANVLTF.

The chain couples TRBV19 to TRBJ1-1; a weak D match, TRBD1 (5 bases). Germline CDR1 reads LNHDA; CDR2 reads SQIVND (reference sequence). The V gene lost 4 bases and the J gene lost 7 bases, with 13 bases spanning the gap. The CDR3 extends over 13 amino acids. This chain's CDR3 is CASSSGAGLEAFF. CDR3 bases: TGTGCCAGTAGTAGCGGGGCGGGGCTTGAAGCTTTCTTT.

This clone was recorded once. The chain recombines TRBV5-1 with TRBJ2-2; perhaps TRBD1 as D (6 bases). Trimming left V 4 bases short and J 1 base short, with 14 bases between. Per germline, CDR1 SGHRS and CDR2 YFSETQ. This CDR3 has 16 residues. CDR3 protein: CASSDQGLKNTGELFF. The CDR3 DNA follows: TGCGCCAGCAGCGACCAGGGGTTAAAGAACACCGGGGAGCTGTTTTTT. Filled out from reference TRBV5-1 and TRBJ2-2, the complete variable domain reads KAGVTQTPRYLIKTRGQQVTLSCSPISGHRSVSWYQQTPGQGLQFLFEYFSETQRNKGNFPGRFSGRQFSNSRSEMNVSTLELGDSALYLCASSDQGLKNTGELFFGEGSRLTVL.

The chain links TRBV28 to TRBJ1-3; possible D gene TRBD1, 6 bases. The CDR3 is made up of 14 amino acids. The germline gives CDR1 MDHEN, CDR2 SYDVKM. The V end was cut by 4 bases, the J end by 3 bases, with 10 bases between. CDR3 amino acids: CASSSTGFGNTIYF. The CDR3 DNA follows: TGTGCCAGCAGTTCGACAGGATTTGGAAACACCATATATTTT. The full variable domain, its missing parts supplied by reference TRBV28 and TRBJ1-3, is DVKVTQSSRYLVKRTGEKVFLECVQDMDHENMFWYRQDPGLGLRLIYFSYDVKMKEKGDIPEGYSVSREKKERFSLILESASTNQTSMYLCASSSTGFGNTIYFGEGSWLTVV.

The rearrangement joins TRBV3-1 (or the pseudogene TRBV3-2) to TRBJ2-5, with unresolved D. The CDR3 extends over 13 amino acids. Germline V CDR1 and CDR2: LGHDT, YNNKEL (reference sequence). Trimming left V 0 bases short and J 5 bases short, with 7 bases between. The CDR3 nucleotides are TGTGCCAGCAGCCAAGAGGCGGAGGAGACCCAGTACTTC. Translation: CASSQEAEETQYF.

The chain carries TRBV7-6 and TRBJ1-1, with D perhaps matching TRBD1 (5 bases). This CDR3 comprises 15 residues. CDR1 and CDR2 from the germline V gene are SGHVS and FNYEAQ. Trimming removed 1 base at V and 4 bases at J, with 13 bases between. CDR3 sequence: CASSLVGGVGTEAFF. The CDR3 DNA sequence: TGTGCCAGCAGCTTAGTGGGGGGAGTAGGCACTGAAGCTTTCTTT.

This chain connects TRBV30 to TRBJ2-7; D is perhaps TRBD2 (7 bases). The CDR3 consists of 13 residues. Trimming shortened V by 3 bases and J by 2 bases, and 11 bases separated the two germline ends. CDR1 GTSNPN and CDR2 SVGIG come from the germline V gene (reference sequence). The CDR3 region is CAWRWGGPYEQYF. In DNA form, the CDR3 reads TGTGCCTGGAGATGGGGGGGGCCCTACGAGCAGTACTTC.

The chain recombines TRBV9 with TRBJ1-3; 8 positions agree with TRBD1. The CDR3 has 15 amino acids. Germline CDR1 is SGDLS and CDR2 is YYNGEE. V gave up 3 bases and J gave up 1 base; unmatched junction bases: 3. CDR3: CASSARGQSGNTIYF. In DNA, the CDR3 is TGTGCCAGCAGCGCCAGGGGGCAATCTGGAAACACCATATATTTT.

The chain couples TRBV7-6 to TRBJ2-7; 7 nucleotides match TRBD2. Germline lookup yields CDR1 SGHVS and CDR2 FNYEAQ. With V trimmed by 4 bases and J by 3 bases, 9 bases remained unmatched. The CDR3 has 15 residues. In nucleotides, the CDR3 is TGTGCCAGCAGCTCCAGTACGGGGGGATTCTACGAGCAGTACTTC. Translated, it gives CASSSSTGGFYEQYF.

V and J are TRBV11-1 and TRBJ1-2, with D maybe TRBD1 (6 bases). CDR1 and CDR2 (germline): SGHAT, FQDESV (reference sequence). Trimming removed 5 bases at V and 4 bases at J, with 11 bases between. The CDR3 spans 13 residues. In DNA form, the CDR3 reads TGTGCCAGCAGCCGGGACATCCCCTATGGCTACACCTTC. Amino acid sequence: CASSRDIPYGYTF. The variable domain in full, completed from reference TRBV11-1 and TRBJ1-2, reads EAEVAQSPRYKITEKSQAVAFWCDPISGHATLYWYRQILGQGPELLVQFQDESVVDDSQLPKDRFSAERLKGVDSTLKIQPAELGDSAMYLCASSRDIPYGYTFGSGTRLTVV.